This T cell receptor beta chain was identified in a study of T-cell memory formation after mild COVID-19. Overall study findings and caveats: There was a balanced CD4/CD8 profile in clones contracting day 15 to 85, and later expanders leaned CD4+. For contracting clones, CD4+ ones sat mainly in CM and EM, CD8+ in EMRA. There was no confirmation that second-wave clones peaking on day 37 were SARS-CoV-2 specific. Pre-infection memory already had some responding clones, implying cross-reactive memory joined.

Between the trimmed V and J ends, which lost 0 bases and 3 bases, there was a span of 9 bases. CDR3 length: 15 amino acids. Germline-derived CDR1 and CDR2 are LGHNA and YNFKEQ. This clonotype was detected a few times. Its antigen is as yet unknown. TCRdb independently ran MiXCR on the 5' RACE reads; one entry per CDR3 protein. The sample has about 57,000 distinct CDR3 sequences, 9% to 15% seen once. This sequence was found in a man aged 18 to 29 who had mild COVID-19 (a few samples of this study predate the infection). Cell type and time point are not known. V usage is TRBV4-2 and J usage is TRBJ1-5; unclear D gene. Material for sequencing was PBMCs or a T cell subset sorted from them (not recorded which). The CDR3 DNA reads TGTGCCAGCAGCCAAGATGGGCAGTTCAATCAGCCCCAGCATTTT. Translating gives CASSQDGQFNQPQHF.